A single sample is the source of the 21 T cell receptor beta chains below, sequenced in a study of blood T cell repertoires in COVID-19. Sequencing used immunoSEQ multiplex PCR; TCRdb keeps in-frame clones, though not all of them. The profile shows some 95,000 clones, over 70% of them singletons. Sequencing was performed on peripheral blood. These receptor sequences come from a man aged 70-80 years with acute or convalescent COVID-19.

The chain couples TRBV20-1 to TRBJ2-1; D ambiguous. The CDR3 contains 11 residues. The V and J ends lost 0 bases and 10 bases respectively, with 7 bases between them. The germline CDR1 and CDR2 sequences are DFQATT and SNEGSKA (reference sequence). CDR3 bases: TGCAGTGCTAGAGACCCGGTCGAGCAGTTCTTC. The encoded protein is CSARDPVEQFF.

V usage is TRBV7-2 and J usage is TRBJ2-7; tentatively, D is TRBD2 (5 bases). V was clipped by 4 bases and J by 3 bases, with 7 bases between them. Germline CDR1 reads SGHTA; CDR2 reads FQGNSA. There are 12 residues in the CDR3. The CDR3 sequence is CASSYGLYEQYF. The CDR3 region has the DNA TGTGCCAGCAGCTACGGACTCTACGAGCAGTACTTC. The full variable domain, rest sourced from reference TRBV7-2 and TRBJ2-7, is GAGVSQSPSNKVTEKGKDVELRCDPISGHTALYWYRQSLGQGLEFLIYFQGNSAPDKSGLPSDRFSAERTGGSVSTLTIQRTQQEDSAVYLCASSYGLYEQYFGPGTRLTVT.

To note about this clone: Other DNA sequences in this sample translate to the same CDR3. The CDR3 sequence is CASSLTGDEQYF. In DNA, the CDR3 is TGCGCCAGCAGCTTAACCGGGGACGAGCAGTACTTC. The chain links TRBV5-1 to TRBJ2-7, with D possibly TRBD2 on 5 matching bases. Germline V gives CDR1 SGHRS, CDR2 YFSETQ. CDR3 size: 12 residues. V lost 2 bases and J lost 5, with 8 bases in between.

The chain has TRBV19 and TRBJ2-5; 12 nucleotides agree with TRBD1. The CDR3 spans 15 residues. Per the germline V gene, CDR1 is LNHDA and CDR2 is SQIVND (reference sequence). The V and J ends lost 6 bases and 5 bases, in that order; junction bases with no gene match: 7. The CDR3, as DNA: TGTGCCAGTAGCCCCGGGACAGGGGGCCGGGAGACCCAGTACTTC. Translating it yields CASSPGTGGRETQYF.

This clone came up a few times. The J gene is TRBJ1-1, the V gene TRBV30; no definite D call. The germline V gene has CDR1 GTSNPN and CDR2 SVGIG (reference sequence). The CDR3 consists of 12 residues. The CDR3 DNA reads TGTGCTCGGAGAGGGCAGAACACTGAAGCTTTCTTT. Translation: CARRGQNTEAFF.

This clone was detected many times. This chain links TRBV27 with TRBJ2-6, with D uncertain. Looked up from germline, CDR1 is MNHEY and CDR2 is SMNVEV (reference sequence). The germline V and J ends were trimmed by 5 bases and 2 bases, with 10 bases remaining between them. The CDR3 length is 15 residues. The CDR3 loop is CASSIYSTGANVLTF. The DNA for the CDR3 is TGTGCCAGCAGTATTTACAGTACTGGGGCCAACGTCCTGACTTTC.

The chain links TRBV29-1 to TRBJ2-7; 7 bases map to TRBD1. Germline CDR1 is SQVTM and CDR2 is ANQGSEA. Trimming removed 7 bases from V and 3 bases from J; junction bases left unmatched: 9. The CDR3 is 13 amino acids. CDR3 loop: CSARDSSYYEQYF. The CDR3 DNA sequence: TGCAGCGCCCGGGACAGTTCGTACTACGAGCAGTACTTC.

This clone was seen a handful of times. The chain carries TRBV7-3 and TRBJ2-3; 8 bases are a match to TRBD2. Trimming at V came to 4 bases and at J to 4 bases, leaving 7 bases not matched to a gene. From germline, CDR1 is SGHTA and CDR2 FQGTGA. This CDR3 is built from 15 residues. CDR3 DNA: TGTGCCAGCAGCTCGAGCGGGAGAAGGGCAGATACGCAGTATTTT. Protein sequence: CASSSSGRRADTQYF.

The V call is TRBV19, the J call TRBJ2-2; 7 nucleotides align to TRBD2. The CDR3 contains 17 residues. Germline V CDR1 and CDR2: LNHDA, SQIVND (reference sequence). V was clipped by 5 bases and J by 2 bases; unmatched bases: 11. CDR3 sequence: CASSAYRLAENTGELFF. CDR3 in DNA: TGTGCCAGTAGTGCCTACCGACTAGCAGAAAACACCGGGGAGCTGTTTTTT.

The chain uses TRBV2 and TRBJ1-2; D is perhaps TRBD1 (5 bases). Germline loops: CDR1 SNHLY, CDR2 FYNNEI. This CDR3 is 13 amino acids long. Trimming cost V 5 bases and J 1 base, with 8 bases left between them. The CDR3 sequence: CASSPQVNYGYTF. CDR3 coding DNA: TGTGCCAGCAGTCCACAGGTTAACTATGGCTACACCTTC.

The CDR3 coding sequence is TGTGCCAGTCACCAGCGGGAGGGCTCCTACGAGCAGTACTTC. This translates into CASHQREGSYEQYF. This chain links TRBV27 with TRBJ2-7, with 10 bases fitting TRBD2. CDR1 and CDR2 (germline): MNHEY, SMNVEV (reference sequence). Trimming at V came to 9 bases and at J to 0 bases, leaving 5 bases not matched to a gene. The CDR3 runs 14 residues.

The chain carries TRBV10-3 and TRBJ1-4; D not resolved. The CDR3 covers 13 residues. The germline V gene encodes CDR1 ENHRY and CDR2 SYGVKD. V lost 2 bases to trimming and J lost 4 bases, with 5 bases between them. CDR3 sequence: CAISEGLNEKLFF. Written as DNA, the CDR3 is TGTGCCATCAGTGAGGGCCTTAATGAAAAACTGTTTTTT.

CDR3 DNA: TGTGCCAGCAGGGGACTGAACTACGAGCAGTACTTC. It encodes CASRGLNYEQYF. The chain links TRBV27 to TRBJ2-7; weak D call: TRBD2 (6 bases). CDR3 length: 12 amino acids. V was cut by 6 bases and J by 3 bases, with 9 bases left in between. Germline V lookup: CDR1 MNHEY, CDR2 SMNVEV (reference sequence).

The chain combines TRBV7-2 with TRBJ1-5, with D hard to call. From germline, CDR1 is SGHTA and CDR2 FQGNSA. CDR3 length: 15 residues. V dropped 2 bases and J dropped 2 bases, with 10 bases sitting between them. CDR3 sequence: CASSLTAGGNQPQHF. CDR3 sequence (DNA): TGTGCCAGCAGCTTAACGGCAGGCGGCAATCAGCCCCAGCATTTT.

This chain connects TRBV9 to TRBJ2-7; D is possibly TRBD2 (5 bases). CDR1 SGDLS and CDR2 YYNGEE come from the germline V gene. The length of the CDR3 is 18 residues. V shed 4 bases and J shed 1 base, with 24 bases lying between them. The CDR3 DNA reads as TGTGCCAGCAGCCCGGGGTCGTGGACGTATGGAGTATCCTACGAGCAGTACTTC. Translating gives CASSPGSWTYGVSYEQYF.

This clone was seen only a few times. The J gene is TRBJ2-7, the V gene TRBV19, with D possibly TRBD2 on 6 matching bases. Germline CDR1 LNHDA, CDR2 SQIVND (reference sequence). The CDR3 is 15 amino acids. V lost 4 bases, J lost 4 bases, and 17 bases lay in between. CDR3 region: CASSSYFGTQYEQYF. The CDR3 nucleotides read TGTGCCAGTAGTAGTTACTTCGGGACTCAATACGAGCAGTACTTC.

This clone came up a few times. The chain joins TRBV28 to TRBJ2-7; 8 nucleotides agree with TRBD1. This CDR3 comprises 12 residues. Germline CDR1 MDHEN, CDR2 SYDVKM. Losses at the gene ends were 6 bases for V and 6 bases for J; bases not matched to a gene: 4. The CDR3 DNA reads TGTGCCAGCAGGCAGGGGGCGAGCGAGCAGTACTTC. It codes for CASRQGASEQYF.

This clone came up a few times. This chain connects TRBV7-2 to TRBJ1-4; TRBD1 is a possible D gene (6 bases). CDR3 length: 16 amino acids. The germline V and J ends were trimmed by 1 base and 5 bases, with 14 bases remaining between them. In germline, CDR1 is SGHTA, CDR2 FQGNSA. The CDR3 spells CASSLVGQQRNEKLFF. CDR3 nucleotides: TGTGCCAGCAGCTTAGTCGGACAGCAGAGGAATGAAAAACTGTTTTTT.

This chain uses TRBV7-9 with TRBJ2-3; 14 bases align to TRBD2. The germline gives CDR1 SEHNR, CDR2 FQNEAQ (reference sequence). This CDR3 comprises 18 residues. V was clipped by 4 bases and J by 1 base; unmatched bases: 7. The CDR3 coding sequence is TGTGCCAGCAGCTCCGGGACTAGCGGGAGTCATGGCACAGATACGCAGTATTTT. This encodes CASSSGTSGSHGTDTQYF.

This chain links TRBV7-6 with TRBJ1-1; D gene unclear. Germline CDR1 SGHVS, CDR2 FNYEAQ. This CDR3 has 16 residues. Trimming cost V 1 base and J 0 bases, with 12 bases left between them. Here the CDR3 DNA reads TGTGCCAGCAGCTTAGAGGTGGCGGTGATGAACACTGAAGCTTTCTTT. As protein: CASSLEVAVMNTEAFF.

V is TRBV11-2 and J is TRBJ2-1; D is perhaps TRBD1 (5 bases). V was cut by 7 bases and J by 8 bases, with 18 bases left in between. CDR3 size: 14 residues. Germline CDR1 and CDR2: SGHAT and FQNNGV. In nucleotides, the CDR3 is TGTGCCAGCACCCCTGGGGCCGAATCATATGAGCAGTTCTTC. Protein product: CASTPGAESYEQFF.